Included here is one T cell receptor beta chain sequence, with context. This specimen belongs to a study of blood T cell repertoires in COVID-19. On the study more broadly: The United States, Italy and Spain were the sources of the acute and convalescent COVID-19 samples. Sample material is recorded as cDNA or gDNA derived from T cells, B-cell-depleted T cells, or PBMCs.

The protocol was immunoSEQ multiplex PCR, while the TCRdb copy is restricted to in-frame clones and leaves out a portion. The table lists about 110,000 clones, around nine tenths of them singletons. The CDR3 extends over 18 amino acids. The germline CDR1 and CDR2 sequences are SGHVS and FQNEAQ. V trimming: 1 base; J trimming: 6 bases; junction bases outside the gene matches: 11. The sequencing sample was made of peripheral blood. The TCR originated in a woman in her twenties or thirties with acute or convalescent COVID-19. This rearrangement joins TRBV7-8 to TRBJ2-3, with 12 bases lining up with TRBD1. The CDR3 sequence is CASSLEERGQGATDTQYF. In DNA, the CDR3 is TGTGCCAGCAGCTTAGAGGAAAGGGGACAGGGGGCGACCGATACGCAGTATTTT.